A single sample gave rise to the 25 T cell receptor beta chains below, sequenced in a study of blood T cell repertoires in COVID-19. Profiling relied on immunoSEQ multiplex PCR, and the TCRdb table lists in-frame clones only, not all of them. This sample yields some 220,000 clones, of which about 85% are seen a single time; around 2.9% belongs to the top ten. The source material was peripheral blood. The receptors stem from a man in his fifties or sixties who had recovered from COVID-19.

The chain combines TRBV5-1 with TRBJ2-1; tentative D call: TRBD1 (6 bases). V was cut by 4 bases and J by 5 bases, with 10 bases left in between. The CDR3 loop spans 13 amino acids. Germline values: CDR1 SGHRS, CDR2 YFSETQ. CDR3 region: CASSLTGNNEQFF. In DNA form, the CDR3 reads TGCGCCAGCAGCCTTACAGGGAACAATGAGCAGTTCTTC.

The chain is built from TRBV28 and TRBJ1-1, with TRBD1 as a possible D gene (5 bases). Per germline, CDR1 MDHEN and CDR2 SYDVKM. The CDR3 covers 11 residues. V lost 10 bases to trimming and J lost 1 base, with 7 bases between them. This CDR3 is CATQGNTEAFF. Written as DNA, the CDR3 is TGTGCCACTCAGGGGAACACTGAAGCTTTCTTT.

This clone was seen a single time. CDR3 nucleotide sequence: TGCAGTGCTAGTGCCGGGACTAGCGGCTACAATGAGCAGTTCTTC. Protein product: CSASAGTSGYNEQFF. This chain links TRBV20-1 with TRBJ2-1, with TRBD2 matching over 11 bases. Germline CDR1 and CDR2: DFQATT and SNEGSKA (reference sequence). The trim removed 3 bases at V and 3 bases at J, leaving 4 bases unmatched. The CDR3 is 15 amino acids.

The chain couples TRBV7-2 to TRBJ1-5; 7 nucleotides align to TRBD1. Losses at the gene ends were 5 bases for V and 1 base for J; bases not matched to a gene: 5. This CDR3 spans 15 amino acids. CDR1 and CDR2 (germline): SGHTA, FQGNSA. CDR3 bases: TGTGCCAGCAGCCCGGACAGGCCCAGCAATCAGCCCCAGCATTTT. Its translation is CASSPDRPSNQPQHF.

This clone was found a few times. Other DNA variants within this sample encode the same CDR3. The V call is TRBV15, the J call TRBJ1-1; tentatively, D is TRBD1 (5 bases). Germline CDR1 and CDR2: LNHNV and YYDKDF (reference sequence). The CDR3 sequence is 13 residues long. Trimming took 2 bases from V and 1 from J, leaving 5 bases between them. DNA of the CDR3: TGTGCCACCAGCAGAAGGGGGAACACTGAAGCTTTCTTT. It is translated as CATSRRGNTEAFF. The entire variable domain, with the rest obtained from reference TRBV15 and TRBJ1-1, is as follows: DAMVIQNPRYQVTQFGKPVTLSCSQTLNHNVMYWYQQKSSQAPKLLFHYYDKDFNNEADTPDNFQSRRPNTSFCFLDIRSPGLGDTAMYLCATSRRGNTEAFFGQGTRLTVV.

In DNA, the CDR3 is TGCGCCAGCAGCTTTATGTTGACAGCGCGGGACTCCGGCAGGAATGAGCAGTTCTTC. Translating gives CASSFMLTARDSGRNEQFF. The rearrangement joins TRBV5-1 to TRBJ2-1; the D gene is possibly TRBD2 (6 bases). Looked up from germline, CDR1 is SGHRS and CDR2 is YFSETQ. Trimming left V 2 bases short and J 7 bases short, with 28 bases between. This CDR3 is 19 amino acids long.

CDR3 residues: CASSSPGGGSEKLFF. The CDR3 DNA reads as TGTGCCAGCAGTTCCCCAGGGGGCGGGAGTGAAAAACTGTTTTTT. The gene calls are TRBV27 and TRBJ1-4; 8 nucleotides line up with TRBD1. The germline V gene has CDR1 MNHEY and CDR2 SMNVEV (reference sequence). The J segment lost 7 bases and the V segment lost 4 bases, leaving 8 bases of the junction unmatched. CDR3 length: 15 residues.

The V call is TRBV6-5, the J call TRBJ2-3; D is possibly TRBD1 (5 bases). Trimming pared 10 bases from V and 4 bases from J, leaving 12 bases between. Per germline, CDR1 MNHEY and CDR2 SVGAGI. The CDR3 contains 12 residues. This CDR3 is CATQQGSDTQYF. CDR3 in DNA: TGTGCCACCCAGCAGGGTTCAGATACGCAGTATTTT.

The CDR3 DNA reads as TGTGCCAGCAGCTTCGACGGGGATGAGCAGTTCTTC. Its translation: CASSFDGDEQFF. The chain joins TRBV12-1 to TRBJ2-1; the table's TRBD2 call for D was not verified on the DNA. TRBV12-1 is designated a pseudogene. The CDR3 runs 12 residues.

V gene TRBV7-9 combines with J gene TRBJ1-2; weak D call: TRBD1 (5 bases). Germline lookup yields CDR1 SEHNR and CDR2 FQNEAQ (reference sequence). CDR3 length: 14 amino acids. V lost 5 bases and J lost 2, with 12 bases in between. The CDR3 coding sequence is TGTGCCAGCAGCCCCCGACAGTGGAACTATGGCTACACCTTC. Its translation: CASSPRQWNYGYTF.

This clone turned up a few times. The chain combines TRBV6-2 or TRBV6-3 with TRBJ2-3; TRBD2 matches 8 bases. V lost 0 bases, J lost 5 bases, and 13 bases stayed unmatched. The germline V gene encodes CDR1 MNHEY and CDR2 SVGEGT. The CDR3 consists of 18 residues. CDR3 region: CASSYSQGGTRKGDTQYF. The CDR3 DNA reads TGTGCCAGCAGTTACTCGCAGGGTGGGACTAGAAAAGGAGATACGCAGTATTTT.

This rearrangement joins TRBV12-3 or TRBV12-4 to TRBJ2-1; 9 bases match TRBD1. J was trimmed by 9 bases and V by 5 bases; bases with no gene match: 5. This CDR3 is 13 amino acids long. This CDR3 reads CASSPETGGEQFF. DNA for the CDR3: TGTGCCAGCAGTCCGGAGACAGGGGGTGAGCAGTTCTTC.

The rearrangement uses TRBV30 and TRBJ2-7; possibly TRBD2 for D (7 bases). V was cut by 3 bases and J by 3 bases, with 24 bases left in between. Germline values: CDR1 GTSNPN, CDR2 SVGIG (reference sequence). This CDR3 has 17 residues. CDR3 protein: CAWRETQGGGRSYEQYF. The DNA for the CDR3 is TGTGCCTGGAGAGAGACACAAGGGGGGGGACGAAGCTACGAGCAGTACTTC.

This clone was picked up one time. The V call is TRBV4-1, the J call TRBJ1-1; 9 bases fit TRBD1. The CDR3 runs 14 residues. From germline, CDR1 is MGHRA and CDR2 YSYEKL. V shed 1 base, J shed 6 bases, and the junction held 3 bases outside the gene matches. As DNA, the CDR3 is TGCGCCAGCAGCCAAGGGGACAGGGTCGCTGAAGCTTTCTTT. Translation gives CASSQGDRVAEAFF.

The V and J genes are TRBV12-3 or TRBV12-4 and TRBJ1-5; D remains unclear. This CDR3 is built from 13 residues. With 5 bases removed from V and 4 bases from J, the gap between germline ends came to 9 bases. CDR3 sequence (DNA): TGTGCCAGCAGTCCACGTCGGAATCAGCCCCAGCATTTT. Amino acids: CASSPRRNQPQHF.

The V call is TRBV7-4, the J call TRBJ1-1, with TRBD1 matching over 8 bases. Germline CDR1 is SGHVT and CDR2 is SQSDAQ. The CDR3 length is 15 residues. Trimming removed 5 bases from V and 1 base from J; junction bases left unmatched: 6. Here the CDR3 reads CASSPEGQGNTEAFF. Written as DNA, the CDR3 is TGTGCCAGCAGCCCCGAAGGACAGGGGAACACTGAAGCTTTCTTT.

V is TRBV2 and J is TRBJ2-5; tentatively, D is TRBD2 (6 bases). Trimming stripped 7 bases from V and 2 bases from J, with 20 bases between. The CDR3 is made up of 16 amino acids. Germline CDR1 and CDR2: SNHLY and FYNNEI. This CDR3 reads CASKRDGGTFQETQYF. CDR3 coding DNA: TGTGCCAGCAAGAGGGACGGTGGGACTTTTCAAGAGACCCAGTACTTC.

The chain has TRBV5-4 and TRBJ2-5; 11 nucleotides line up with TRBD1. The CDR3 is 15 amino acids. V gave up 4 bases and J gave up 0 bases; unmatched junction bases: 2. Per germline, CDR1 SGHNT and CDR2 YYREEE (reference sequence). The DNA of the CDR3 is TGTGCCAGCAGCCGGGACAGGGGGTACCAAGAGACCCAGTACTTC. It is translated as CASSRDRGYQETQYF.

In its sample, this clone was seen once. The chain joins TRBV7-2 to TRBJ2-7, with D perhaps matching TRBD1 (5 bases). Germline V gene data show CDR1 as SGHTA and CDR2 as FQGNSA. The CDR3 is 15 amino acids. Trimming took 1 base from V and 2 from J, leaving 12 bases between them. The chain's CDR3 is CASSLGQGTPYEQYF. Written as DNA, the CDR3 is TGTGCCAGCAGCTTAGGCCAGGGCACACCCTACGAGCAGTACTTC.

The chain employs TRBV7-2 and TRBJ2-5; TRBD1 aligns across 9 bases. Looked up from germline, CDR1 is SGHTA and CDR2 is FQGNSA. The V and J ends lost 5 bases and 1 base, in that order; junction bases with no gene match: 5. The CDR3 is 15 residues long. The CDR3 loop reads CASSPGDRVQETQYF. Here the CDR3 DNA reads TGTGCCAGCAGCCCGGGGGACAGGGTCCAAGAGACCCAGTACTTC.

The chain employs TRBV18 and TRBJ1-2; 9 nucleotides align to TRBD1. Losses at the gene ends were 2 bases for V and 7 bases for J; bases not matched to a gene: 5. The germline V gene has CDR1 KGHSH and CDR2 LQKENI. The CDR3 loop spans 14 amino acids. The CDR3 DNA reads as TGTGCCAGCTCACCAGACAGGGGGTTGGTTGGCTACACCTTC. Its translation is CASSPDRGLVGYTF.

The chain has TRBV9 and TRBJ2-1; 15 nucleotides align to TRBD2. From germline, CDR1 is SGDLS and CDR2 YYNGEE. Trimming cost V 2 bases and J 6 bases; bases outside gene matches: 9. This CDR3 has 18 amino acids. The CDR3 DNA follows: TGTGCCAGCAGCGTCGGGACTAGCGGGAGGCGGGTCGGCAATGAGCAGTTCTTC. Translated: CASSVGTSGRRVGNEQFF.

The chain is built from TRBV18 and TRBJ1-2; D is perhaps TRBD1 (6 bases). V was trimmed by 1 base and J by 5 bases, leaving 11 bases between them. The length of the CDR3 is 14 residues. Germline CDR1 reads KGHSH; CDR2 reads LQKENI. CDR3 DNA: TGTGCCAGCTCACCACAGGGGGGGAGTTATGGCTACACCTTC. Protein sequence: CASSPQGGSYGYTF.

The chain is built from TRBV12-5 and TRBJ2-5, with 15 bases that match TRBD2. The ends lost 1 base at V and 4 bases at J; junction bases unmatched: 4. From germline, CDR1 is LGHNT and CDR2 FRNRAP. The CDR3 extends over 17 amino acids. The CDR3 protein is CASGLGEGLAGGETQYF. CDR3 nucleotides: TGTGCTAGTGGTTTGGGAGAGGGACTAGCGGGAGGAGAGACCCAGTACTTC.

The chain carries TRBV3-1 (or the pseudogene TRBV3-2) and TRBJ1-2, with 7 bases fitting TRBD1. The germline V gene encodes CDR1 LGHDT and CDR2 YNNKEL (reference sequence). The J segment lost 2 bases and the V segment lost 4 bases, leaving 7 bases of the junction unmatched. The CDR3 is 15 residues long. The CDR3, as DNA: TGTGCCAGCAGCCGATCGAAACAGGGGAACTATGGCTACACCTTC. It specifies CASSRSKQGNYGYTF.